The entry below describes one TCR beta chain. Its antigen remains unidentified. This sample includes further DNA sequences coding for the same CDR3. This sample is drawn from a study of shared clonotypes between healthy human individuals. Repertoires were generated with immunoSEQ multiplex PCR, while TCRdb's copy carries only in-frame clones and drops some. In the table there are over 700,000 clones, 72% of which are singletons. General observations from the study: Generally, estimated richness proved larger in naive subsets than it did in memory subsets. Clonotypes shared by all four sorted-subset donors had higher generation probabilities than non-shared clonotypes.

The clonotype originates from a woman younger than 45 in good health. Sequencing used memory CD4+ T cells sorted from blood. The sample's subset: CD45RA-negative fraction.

This CDR3 reads CASSSGTTYNEQFF. In nucleotides, the CDR3 is TGCGCCAGCAGCTCCGGGACCACCTACAATGAGCAGTTCTTC. This sequence joins TRBV5-1 and TRBJ2-1, with D perhaps TRBD1 or TRBD2 (5 bases each). Deletions cut 3 bases from V and 2 bases from J, with 9 bases between. The CDR3 is made up of 14 amino acids. In germline, CDR1 is SGHRS, CDR2 YFSETQ.